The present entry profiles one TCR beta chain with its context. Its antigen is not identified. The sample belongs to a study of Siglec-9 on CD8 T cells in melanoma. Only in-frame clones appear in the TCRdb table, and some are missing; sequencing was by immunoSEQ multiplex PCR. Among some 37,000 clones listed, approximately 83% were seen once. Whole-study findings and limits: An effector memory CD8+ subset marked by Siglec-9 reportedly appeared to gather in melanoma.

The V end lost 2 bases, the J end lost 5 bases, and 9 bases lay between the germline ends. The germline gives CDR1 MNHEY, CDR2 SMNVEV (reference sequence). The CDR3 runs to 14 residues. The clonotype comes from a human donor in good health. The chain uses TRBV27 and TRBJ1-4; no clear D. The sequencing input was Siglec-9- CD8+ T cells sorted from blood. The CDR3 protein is CASSLGGGNEKLFF. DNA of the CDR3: TGTGCCAGCAGTTTAGGAGGAGGGAATGAAAAACTGTTTTTT.